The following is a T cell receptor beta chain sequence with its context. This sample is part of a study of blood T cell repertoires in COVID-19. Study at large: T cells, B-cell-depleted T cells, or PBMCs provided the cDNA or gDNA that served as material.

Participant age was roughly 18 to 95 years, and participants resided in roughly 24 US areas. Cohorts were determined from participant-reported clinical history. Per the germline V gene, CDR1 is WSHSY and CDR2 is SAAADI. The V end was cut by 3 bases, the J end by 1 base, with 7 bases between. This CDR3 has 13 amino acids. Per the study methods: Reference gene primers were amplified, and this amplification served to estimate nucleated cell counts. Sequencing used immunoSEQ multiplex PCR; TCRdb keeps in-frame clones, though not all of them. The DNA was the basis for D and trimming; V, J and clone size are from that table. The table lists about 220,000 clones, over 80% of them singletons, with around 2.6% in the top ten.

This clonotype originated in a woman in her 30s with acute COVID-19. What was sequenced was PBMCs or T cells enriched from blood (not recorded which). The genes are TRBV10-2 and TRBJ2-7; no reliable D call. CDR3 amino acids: CASSEGDSYEQYF. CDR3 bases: TGCGCCAGCAGTGAAGGAGATTCCTACGAGCAGTACTTC.